This TCR beta chain was identified during a study of T cell repertoires in ileal Crohn's disease. Findings and limits, study-wide: The median delay to postoperative endoscopy was around 7.1 months.

As to time point: neoterminal ileum biopsy at postoperative endoscopy, about 6 months after surgery. The assay was immunoSEQ multiplex PCR, and TCRdb's table has in-frame clones only and misses some. The table lists more than 60,000 clones, 85% to 90% of them singletons. Germline lookup yields CDR1 ENHRY and CDR2 SYGVKD. The CDR3 extends over 13 amino acids. V was cut by 10 bases and J by 5 bases, with 17 bases left in between. Note on this clone: Its antigen is unidentified.

Sequenced sample: ileal tissue. The receptor was derived from an adult with Crohn's disease. V is TRBV10-3 and J is TRBJ2-5, with D possibly TRBD2 on 6 matching bases. Here the CDR3 reads CATAGRDSETQYF. The CDR3 nucleotides are TGTGCCACCGCGGGGCGGGACTCTGAGACCCAGTACTTC.